This T cell receptor beta chain was observed in a study of blood T cells in healthy people across ages. Overall study findings and caveats: Diversity estimates drawn from one million T cells were deemed underestimates. More naive CD4+ cells and higher diversity were found in long-lived than in aged donors.

The CDR3 has 15 residues. From germline, CDR1 is SGHTA and CDR2 FQGNSA. Comment on this clonotype: Antigen unknown. One junction end disagrees with the germline gene, perhaps due to a read error.

A J-beta primer mix and a sample-barcoded 5' primer were used in a second PCR of about 7 to 12 cycles. TCRdb re-called the 5' RACE reads through MiXCR, storing one row per CDR3 protein. This sample carries 1.8 million or so distinct CDR3 sequences, approximately 39% of them seen once, and the ten largest clones take 23%. This TCR came from a human donor in good health. The chain has TRBV7-2 and TRBJ1-2; 7 bases are shared with TRBD1. Sequencing was performed on blood. CDR3 loop: CASSLGPTGNYGYTF. The DNA of the CDR3 is TGTGCCAGCAGTTTAGGACCGACAGGGAACTATGGCTACACCTTC. Full variable domain (missing parts from reference TRBV7-2 and TRBJ1-2): GAGVSQSPSNKVTEKGKDVELRCDPISGHTALYWYRQSLGQGLEFLIYFQGNSAPDKSGLPSDRFSAERTGGSVSTLTIQRTQQEDSAVYLCASSLGPTGNYGYTFGSGTRLTVV.